Reported below is one T cell receptor beta chain. Its specificity is not known. This entry is derived from a study of T cell responses to AZD1222 COVID-19 vaccine. Second-dose intervals of approximately 4 or approximately 12 weeks were pooled. Clones were sequenced by immunoSEQ multiplex PCR, and TCRdb holds only the in-frame ones, with some missing. The repertoire holds approximately 50,000 clones, with just over 85% as singletons. CDR3 length: 13 amino acids. V was clipped by 7 bases and J by 7 bases, with 17 bases between them. The germline V gene has CDR1 LNHDA and CDR2 SQIVND (reference sequence). Notes on the study in general: Targeting of unmutated variant regions was reportedly seen in nearly half of spike-specific TCRs. Rises in breadth and depth of Spike-specific TCRs came after two AZD1222 doses. The donor cohort was predominantly white British with a female majority, and clonal diversity may have been underestimated.

The chain couples TRBV19 to TRBJ2-7, with a tentative D call TRBD1 (5 bases). The specimen comprised peripheral blood, sampled 28 days after the second AZD1222 dose. This receptor was taken from an adult who received the AZD1222 COVID-19 vaccine. In DNA, the CDR3 is TGTGCCAGTACCGACTTAGGGGCAAGGGAGCAGTACTTC. It translates to CASTDLGAREQYF.